The 10 T cell receptor beta chains in this list originate from one sample, sequenced in a study of blood T cell repertoires in COVID-19. Data came from immunoSEQ multiplex PCR; TCRdb stores just in-frame clones and leaves some out. The table lists around 330,000 clones, around 88% of them singletons, with 1.5% to 2% in the top ten. The sequencing input was peripheral blood. These receptors all stem from a young woman with COVID-19, enrolled during active disease.

This chain joins TRBV7-2 and TRBJ1-2; perhaps TRBD1 as D (5 bases). CDR1 is SGHTA and CDR2 is FQGNSA in the germline V gene. Trimming pared 5 bases from V and 1 base from J, leaving 11 bases between. The CDR3 contains 14 residues. The CDR3 here is CASSPYQGNYGYTF. The CDR3 nucleotides are TGTGCCAGCAGCCCCTACCAGGGTAACTATGGCTACACCTTC.

This clone was counted a single time. The gene calls are TRBV7-8 and TRBJ2-3, with D perhaps matching TRBD2 (6 bases). V was clipped by 5 bases and J by 8 bases, with 20 bases between them. The length of the CDR3 is 15 residues. CDR1 SGHVS and CDR2 FQNEAQ come from the germline V gene. The CDR3 DNA is TGTGCCAGCAGCCCAACGCGGGACTTCGGGGGTACGCAGTATTTT. This translates into CASSPTRDFGGTQYF.

The gene calls are TRBV27 and TRBJ1-4, with a possible D match to TRBD1 (5 bases). V lost 1 base and J lost 4, with 7 bases in between. This CDR3 is 14 amino acids long. The germline gives CDR1 MNHEY, CDR2 SMNVEV (reference sequence). CDR3 nucleotides: TGTGCCAGCAGTTTATGGGGGGATAATGAAAAACTGTTTTTT. Its protein is CASSLWGDNEKLFF.

V and J are TRBV9 and TRBJ1-4, with D hard to call. V was trimmed by 2 bases and J by 8 bases, leaving 13 bases between them. Germline V CDR1 and CDR2: SGDLS, YYNGEE. The CDR3 is 14 amino acids. In DNA form, the CDR3 reads TGTGCCAGCAGCGTGATGGAAACGAGGGAAAAACTGTTTTTT. Encoded protein: CASSVMETREKLFF.

This rearrangement joins TRBV5-6 to TRBJ2-7; TRBD1 agrees at 10 bases. From germline, CDR1 is SGHDT and CDR2 YYEEEE. The CDR3 extends over 14 amino acids. The V gene end was trimmed by 4 bases and the J gene end by 6 bases; junction bases not matched to a gene: 7. The CDR3 loop reads CASSTGQGSGEQYF. CDR3 in DNA: TGTGCCAGCAGCACGGGACAGGGGAGCGGCGAGCAGTACTTC.

The chain joins TRBV27 to TRBJ2-5, with a possible D match to TRBD1 (6 bases). Deletions cut 6 bases from V and 5 bases from J, with 16 bases between. The CDR3 covers 14 residues. Germline CDR1 reads MNHEY; CDR2 reads SMNVEV (reference sequence). This CDR3 reads CASRITGFGETQYF. The CDR3 DNA follows: TGTGCCAGCAGAATAACAGGGTTCGGGGAGACCCAGTACTTC.

The chain couples TRBV3-1 (or the pseudogene TRBV3-2) to TRBJ2-3; the match to TRBD2 covers 8 bases. Germline assignment: CDR1 LGHDT and CDR2 YNNKEL (reference sequence). There are 15 residues in the CDR3. V lost 2 bases to trimming and J lost 3 bases; unmatched junction nucleotides: 4. The CDR3 spells CASSQSGGRTDTQYF. Here the CDR3 DNA reads TGTGCCAGCAGCCAATCGGGGGGGAGAACAGATACGCAGTATTTT.

This chain joins TRBV4-1 and TRBJ1-5, with D uncertain. V lost 4 bases, J lost 2 bases, and 15 bases lay in between. The CDR3 extends over 16 amino acids. Germline-derived CDR1 and CDR2 are MGHRA and YSYEKL. The CDR3 protein is CASSPLAGVGNQPQHF. In DNA, the CDR3 is TGCGCCAGCAGCCCCTTGGCCGGGGTGGGCAATCAGCCCCAGCATTTT.

J is TRBJ2-3 and V is TRBV7-9; maybe TRBD1 (6 bases). The CDR3 is made up of 16 amino acids. V lost 5 bases, J lost 2 bases, and 17 bases lay in between. The germline V gene has CDR1 SEHNR and CDR2 FQNEAQ (reference sequence). Here the CDR3 DNA reads TGTGCCAGCAGCGGCGAGGGGAACAGGGTCACAGATACGCAGTATTTT. Protein product: CASSGEGNRVTDTQYF.

This clone was observed once. V usage is TRBV5-4 and J usage is TRBJ2-5; 10 bases map to TRBD2. The CDR3 has 17 amino acids. Germline trimming cut 4 bases from V and 5 bases from J; bases unmatched to any gene: 14. Germline CDR1 SGHNT, CDR2 YYREEE (reference sequence). CDR3 nucleotide sequence: TGTGCCAGCAGCCCCCCCCCAACTAGCGGGGCAACGGAGACCCAGTACTTC. Its protein product is CASSPPPTSGATETQYF.